A single sample gave rise to the 2 T cell receptor beta chains below, sequenced in a study of blood T cells in healthy people across ages. With a J-beta primer mix and a sample-barcoded 5' primer, a second PCR ran about 7 to 12 cycles. TCRdb fed the 5' RACE reads into MiXCR, producing one record per CDR3 protein. The table lists some 1,800,000 distinct CDR3 sequences, more than 35% of them singletons. The specimen sequenced was blood. These receptors came from a human donor in good health.

This rearrangement joins TRBV6-6 to TRBJ1-1; possible D gene TRBD1, 6 bases. V gave up 4 bases and J gave up 2 bases, with 11 bases separating them. The germline gives CDR1 MNHNY, CDR2 SVGAGI (reference sequence). CDR3 length equals 14 residues. CDR3 sequence: CASSCGQINTEAFF. CDR3 nucleotides: TGTGCCAGCAGTTGTGGACAGATAAACACTGAAGCTTTCTTT.

The V and J genes are TRBV15 and TRBJ2-2; 7 bases line up with TRBD2. Germline V CDR1 and CDR2: LNHNV, YYDKDF (reference sequence). The CDR3 consists of 16 residues. The V gene end was trimmed by 5 bases and the J gene end by 1 base; junction bases not matched to a gene: 7. As DNA, the CDR3 is TGTGCCACCAGCGGGAGGGGAATATGGAACACCGGGGAGCTGTTTTTT. It yields the protein CATSGRGIWNTGELFF.